Following are 12 T cell receptor beta chains from one sample sequenced in a study of T cell clonotyping in hematopoietic cell transplantation. The repertoire was sequenced with immunoSEQ multiplex PCR; TCRdb's copy has only in-frame clones and lacks some. The sample yields fewer than 15,000 clones, over 75% seen once. Sequences were obtained from peripheral blood mononuclear cells. Receptor source: a man aged 25 to 40 in good health. Some clones in this sample may be carry-over from other donors' samples.

This chain connects TRBV2 to TRBJ2-5; 8 positions agree with TRBD1. The V and J ends lost 10 bases and 7 bases, in that order; junction bases with no gene match: 8. The CDR3 has 12 amino acids. Per the germline V gene, CDR1 is SNHLY and CDR2 is FYNNEI. CDR3 loop: CATSGTGGTQYF. The CDR3 DNA is TGTGCCACCTCCGGGACAGGTGGGACCCAGTACTTC. The variable domain in full, with the rest retrieved from reference TRBV2 and TRBJ2-5, is EPEVTQTPSHQVTQMGQEVILRCVPISNHLYFYWYRQILGQKVEFLVSFYNNEISEKSEIFDDQFSVERPDGSNFTLKIRSTKLEDSAMYFCATSGTGGTQYFGPGTRLLVL.

This clone has a single count. The rearrangement uses TRBV5-4 and TRBJ2-5, with 11 bases lining up with TRBD1. CDR3 size: 15 residues. Germline trimming cut 1 base from V and 4 bases from J; bases unmatched to any gene: 3. Germline V gene lookup returns CDR1 SGHNT and CDR2 YYREEE (reference sequence). CDR3 sequence (DNA): TGTGCCAGCAGCTTGAGGACAGGGGGCCGAGAGACCCAGTACTTC. As protein: CASSLRTGGRETQYF.

This sequence joins TRBV27 and TRBJ2-6; D unclear. This CDR3 is built from 16 residues. Trimming took off 10 bases at V and 1 base at J, with 17 bases between the two ends. The germline gives CDR1 MNHEY, CDR2 SMNVEV (reference sequence). DNA for the CDR3: TGTGCCACCAGGCGTACTCCCCTATCTGGGGCCAACGTCCTGACTTTC. This gives the protein CATRRTPLSGANVLTF. The full variable domain, in which reference TRBV27 and TRBJ2-6 provide the parts outside the CDR3, is EAQVTQNPRYLITVTGKKLTVTCSQNMNHEYMSWYRQDPGLGLRQIYYSMNVEVTDKGDVPEGYKVSRKEKRNFPLILESPSPNQTSLYFCATRRTPLSGANVLTFGAGSRLTVL.

The rearrangement links TRBV27 to TRBJ2-7, with D possibly matching TRBD2 (6 bases). This CDR3 has 15 residues. Trimming pared 6 bases from V and 2 bases from J, leaving 17 bases between. Per germline, CDR1 MNHEY and CDR2 SMNVEV (reference sequence). CDR3 sequence reads: CASSSAGGVAYEQYF. The CDR3 DNA sequence: TGTGCCAGCAGCTCAGCCGGAGGGGTCGCCTACGAGCAGTACTTC.

The CDR3 loop is CASSFAPEGTEAFF. The CDR3 coding sequence is TGTGCCAGCAGTTTTGCCCCAGAGGGGACTGAAGCTTTCTTT. The chain has TRBV2 and TRBJ1-1; the D gene is possibly TRBD1 (5 bases). The CDR3 loop spans 14 amino acids. Trimming removed 5 bases at V and 5 bases at J, with 15 bases between. Germline values: CDR1 SNHLY, CDR2 FYNNEI. Full variable domain (remainder filled in from reference TRBV2 and TRBJ1-1): EPEVTQTPSHQVTQMGQEVILRCVPISNHLYFYWYRQILGQKVEFLVSFYNNEISEKSEIFDDQFSVERPDGSNFTLKIRSTKLEDSAMYFCASSFAPEGTEAFFGQGTRLTVV.

The rearrangement joins TRBV27 to TRBJ1-5, with 9 nucleotides matching TRBD1. J was trimmed by 6 bases and V by 6 bases; bases with no gene match: 6. The CDR3 has 14 residues. Germline lookup yields CDR1 MNHEY and CDR2 SMNVEV (reference sequence). CDR3 in amino acids: CASSGTGFGQPQHF. Written as DNA, the CDR3 is TGTGCCAGCAGCGGGACAGGGTTTGGTCAGCCCCAGCATTTT.

This sequence joins TRBV19 and TRBJ2-7, with 9 nucleotides matching TRBD1. The CDR3 is 16 residues long. Looked up from germline, CDR1 is LNHDA and CDR2 is SQIVND (reference sequence). The junction had 7 bases not matched to a gene; V was cut back by 4 bases and J by 0 bases. The CDR3 nucleotides are TGTGCCAGTAGTACGGGACAGGGCTGGGACTCCTACGAGCAGTACTTC. Its protein is CASSTGQGWDSYEQYF.

J is TRBJ1-1 and V is TRBV5-4; 7 nucleotides agree with TRBD1. After removal of 0 bases from V and 5 bases from J, the junction contained 7 bases not matched to a gene. CDR1 is SGHNT, CDR2 YYREEE, per germline (reference sequence). This CDR3 spans 15 amino acids. CDR3 amino acids: CASSLVGGERTEAFF. The CDR3 nucleotides are TGTGCCAGCAGCTTGGTAGGGGGCGAACGTACTGAAGCTTTCTTT.

The CDR3 region has the DNA TGTGCCAGCAGCTCCGGGACAGGGAGTCAGCCCCAGCATTTT. This translates into CASSSGTGSQPQHF. The chain carries TRBV7-2 and TRBJ1-5; the match to TRBD1 covers 9 bases. With V trimmed by 4 bases and J by 6 bases, 4 bases remained unmatched. CDR3 size: 14 residues. In germline, CDR1 is SGHTA, CDR2 FQGNSA.

The V call is TRBV9, the J call TRBJ1-2, with a possible D match to TRBD1 (6 bases). V lost 0 bases, J lost 4 bases, and 13 bases lay in between. Per germline, CDR1 SGDLS and CDR2 YYNGEE. This CDR3 contains 15 residues. DNA of the CDR3: TGTGCCAGCAGCGTAGCGGCAGGGGCTACCTATGGCTACACCTTC. Encoded protein: CASSVAAGATYGYTF. The complete variable domain, with remaining parts taken from reference TRBV9 and TRBJ1-2, reads DSGVTQTPKHLITATGQRVTLRCSPRSGDLSVYWYQQSLDQGLQFLIQYYNGEERAKGNILERFSAQQFPDLHSELNLSSLELGDSALYFCASSVAAGATYGYTFGSGTRLTVV.

The CDR3 bases are TGTGCCAGCAGTGCCTGGGGGACCGGGGAGCTGTTTTTT. Its protein is CASSAWGTGELFF. The genes are TRBV25-1 and TRBJ2-2, with D tentatively TRBD1 or TRBD2 (5 bases each). The germline CDR1 and CDR2 sequences are MGHDK and SYGVNS. CDR3 length: 13 residues. V was shortened by 4 bases and J by 5 bases, with 8 bases between the two germline ends.

The CDR3: CASSPGQGYSLQETQYF. The CDR3 region has the DNA TGTGCCAGCAGCCCGGGACAGGGGTACAGTTTACAAGAGACCCAGTACTTC. The rearrangement joins TRBV2 to TRBJ2-5; 10 bases are shared with TRBD1. CDR1 SNHLY and CDR2 FYNNEI come from the germline V gene. The CDR3 length is 17 residues. V shed 6 bases, J shed 2 bases, and the junction held 12 bases outside the gene matches.